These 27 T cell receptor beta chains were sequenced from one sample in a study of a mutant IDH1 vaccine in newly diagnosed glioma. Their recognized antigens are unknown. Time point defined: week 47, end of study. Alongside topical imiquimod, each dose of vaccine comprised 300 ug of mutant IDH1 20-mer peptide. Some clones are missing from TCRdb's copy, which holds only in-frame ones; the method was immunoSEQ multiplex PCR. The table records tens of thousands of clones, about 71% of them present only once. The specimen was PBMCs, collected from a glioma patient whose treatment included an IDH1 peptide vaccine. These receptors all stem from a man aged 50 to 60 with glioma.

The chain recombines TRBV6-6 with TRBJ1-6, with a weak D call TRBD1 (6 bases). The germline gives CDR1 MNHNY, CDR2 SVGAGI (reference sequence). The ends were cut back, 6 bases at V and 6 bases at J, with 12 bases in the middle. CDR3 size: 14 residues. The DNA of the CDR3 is TGTGCCAGCAGACAGGGCTCGGCTAATTCACCCCTCCACTTT. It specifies CASRQGSANSPLHF.

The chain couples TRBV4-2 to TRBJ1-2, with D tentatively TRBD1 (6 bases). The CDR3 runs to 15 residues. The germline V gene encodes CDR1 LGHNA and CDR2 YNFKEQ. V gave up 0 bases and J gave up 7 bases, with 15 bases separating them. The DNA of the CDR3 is TGTGCCAGCAGCCAAGAACAGGGTAGAGTTGGTGGCTACACCTTC. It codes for CASSQEQGRVGGYTF.

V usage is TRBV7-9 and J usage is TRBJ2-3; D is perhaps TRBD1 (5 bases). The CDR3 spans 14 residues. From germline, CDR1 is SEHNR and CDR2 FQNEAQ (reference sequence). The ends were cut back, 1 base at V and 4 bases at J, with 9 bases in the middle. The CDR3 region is CASSLEGYPDTQYF. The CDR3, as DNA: TGTGCCAGCAGCTTAGAGGGGTATCCAGATACGCAGTATTTT. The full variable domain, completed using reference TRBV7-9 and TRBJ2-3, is DTGVSQNPRHKITKRGQNVTFRCDPISEHNRLYWYRQTLGQGPEFLTYFQNEAQLEKSRLLSDRFSAERPKGSFSTLEIQRTEQGDSAMYLCASSLEGYPDTQYFGPGTRLTVL.

The CDR3 sequence: CATRLGGGSYEQYF. In nucleotides, the CDR3 is TGTGCCACCCGGCTCGGGGGGGGGTCCTACGAGCAGTACTTC. The chain couples TRBV15 to TRBJ2-7, with 8 bases lining up with TRBD2. The CDR3 totals 14 residues. Germline V gives CDR1 LNHNV, CDR2 YYDKDF (reference sequence). The V gene end was trimmed by 8 bases and the J gene end by 1 base; junction bases not matched to a gene: 7.

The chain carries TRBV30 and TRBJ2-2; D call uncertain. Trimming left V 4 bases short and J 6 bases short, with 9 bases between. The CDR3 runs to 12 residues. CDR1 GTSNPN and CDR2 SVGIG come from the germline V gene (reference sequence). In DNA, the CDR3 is TGTGCCTGGACCAGGTCGGCCGGGGAGCTGTTTTTT. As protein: CAWTRSAGELFF.

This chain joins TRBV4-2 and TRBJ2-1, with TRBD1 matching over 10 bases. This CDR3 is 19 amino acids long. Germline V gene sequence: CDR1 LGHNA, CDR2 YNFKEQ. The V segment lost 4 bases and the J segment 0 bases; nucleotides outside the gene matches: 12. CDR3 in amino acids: CASSLGTGESSSSYNEQFF. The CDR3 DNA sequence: TGTGCCAGCAGCCTCGGGACAGGGGAGTCTTCGAGCTCCTACAATGAGCAGTTCTTC.

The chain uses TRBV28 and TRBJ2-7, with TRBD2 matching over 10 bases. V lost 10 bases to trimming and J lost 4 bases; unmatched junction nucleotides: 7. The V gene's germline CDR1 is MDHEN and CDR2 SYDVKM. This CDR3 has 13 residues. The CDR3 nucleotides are TGTGCCACCAGCGGGGGGGCGAGGTACGAGCAGTACTTC. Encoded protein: CATSGGARYEQYF.

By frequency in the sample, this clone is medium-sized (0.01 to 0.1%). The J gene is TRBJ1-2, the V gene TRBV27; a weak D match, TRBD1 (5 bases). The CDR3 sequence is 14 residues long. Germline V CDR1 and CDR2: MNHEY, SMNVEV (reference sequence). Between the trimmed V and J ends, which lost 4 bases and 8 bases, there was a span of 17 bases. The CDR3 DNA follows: TGTGCCAGCAGTTCGTGGACAAGCCCCGGCGGCTACACCTTC. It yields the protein CASSSWTSPGGYTF.

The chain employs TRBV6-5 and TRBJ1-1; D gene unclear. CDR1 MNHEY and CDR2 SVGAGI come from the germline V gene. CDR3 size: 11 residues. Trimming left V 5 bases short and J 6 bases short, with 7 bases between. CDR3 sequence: CASSGGPEAFF. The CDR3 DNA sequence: TGTGCCAGCAGTGGAGGTCCTGAAGCTTTCTTT.

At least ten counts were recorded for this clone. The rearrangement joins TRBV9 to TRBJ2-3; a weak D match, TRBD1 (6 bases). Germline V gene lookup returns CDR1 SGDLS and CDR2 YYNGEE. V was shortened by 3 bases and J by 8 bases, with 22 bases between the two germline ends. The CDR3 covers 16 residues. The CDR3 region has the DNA TGTGCCAGCAGCGCCCTGCAGGGGCCCGCCGCTGGTACGCAGTATTTT. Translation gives CASSALQGPAAGTQYF.

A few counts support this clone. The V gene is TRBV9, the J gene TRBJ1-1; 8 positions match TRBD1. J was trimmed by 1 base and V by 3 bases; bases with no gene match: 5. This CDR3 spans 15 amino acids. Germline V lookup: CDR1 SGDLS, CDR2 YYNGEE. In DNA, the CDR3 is TGTGCCAGCAGCGGGACAGGGAGCTCGAACACTGAAGCTTTCTTT. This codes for CASSGTGSSNTEAFF.

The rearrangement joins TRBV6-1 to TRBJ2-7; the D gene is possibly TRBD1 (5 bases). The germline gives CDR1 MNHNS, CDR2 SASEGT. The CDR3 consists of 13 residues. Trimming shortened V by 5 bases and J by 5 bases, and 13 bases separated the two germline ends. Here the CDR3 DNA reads TGTGCCAGCAGTCCCCAGACAGTACACGAGCAGTACTTC. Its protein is CASSPQTVHEQYF.

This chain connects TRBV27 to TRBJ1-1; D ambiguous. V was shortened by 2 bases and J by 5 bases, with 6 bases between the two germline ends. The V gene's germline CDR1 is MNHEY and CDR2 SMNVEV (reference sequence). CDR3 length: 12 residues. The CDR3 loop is CASSLRGTEAFF. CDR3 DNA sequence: TGTGCCAGCAGTTTACGCGGGACTGAAGCTTTCTTT.

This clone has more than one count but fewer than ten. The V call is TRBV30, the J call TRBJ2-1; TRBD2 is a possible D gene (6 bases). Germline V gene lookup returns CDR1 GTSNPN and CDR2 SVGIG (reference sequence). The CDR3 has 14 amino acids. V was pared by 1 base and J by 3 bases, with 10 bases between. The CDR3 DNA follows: TGTGCCTGGAGTGGGGTAGCGGACTACAATGAGCAGTTCTTC. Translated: CAWSGVADYNEQFF.

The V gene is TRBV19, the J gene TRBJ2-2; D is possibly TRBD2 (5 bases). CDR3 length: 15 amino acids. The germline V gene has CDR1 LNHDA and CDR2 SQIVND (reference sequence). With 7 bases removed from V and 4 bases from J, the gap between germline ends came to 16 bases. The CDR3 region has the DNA TGTGCCAGTACCCTGGGAGCTTCGGTCACCGGGGAGCTGTTTTTT. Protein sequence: CASTLGASVTGELFF. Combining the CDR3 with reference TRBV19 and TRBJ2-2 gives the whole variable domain DGGITQSPKYLFRKEGQNVTLSCEQNLNHDAMYWYRQDPGQGLRLIYYSQIVNDFQKGDIAEGYSVSREKKESFPLTVTSAQKNPTAFYLCASTLGASVTGELFFGEGSRLTVL.

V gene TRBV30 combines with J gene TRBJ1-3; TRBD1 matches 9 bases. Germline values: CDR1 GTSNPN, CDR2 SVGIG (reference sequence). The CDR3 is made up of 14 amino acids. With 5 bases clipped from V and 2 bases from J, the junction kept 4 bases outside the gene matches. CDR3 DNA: TGTGCCTGGGGACAGGGGATAACTGGAAACACCATATATTTT. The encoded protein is CAWGQGITGNTIYF.

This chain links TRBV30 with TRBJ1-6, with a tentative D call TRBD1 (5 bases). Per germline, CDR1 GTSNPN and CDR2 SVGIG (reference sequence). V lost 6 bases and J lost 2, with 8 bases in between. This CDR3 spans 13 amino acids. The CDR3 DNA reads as TGTGCCTGCGGACACACCTATAATTCACCCCTCCACTTT. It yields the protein CACGHTYNSPLHF.

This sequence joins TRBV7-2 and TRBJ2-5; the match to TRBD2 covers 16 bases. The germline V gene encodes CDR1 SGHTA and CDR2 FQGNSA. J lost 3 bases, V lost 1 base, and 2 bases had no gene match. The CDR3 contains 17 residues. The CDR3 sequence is CASSLVGTSGGEETQYF. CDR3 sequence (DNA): TGTGCCAGCAGCTTAGTTGGGACTAGCGGGGGGGAAGAGACCCAGTACTTC.

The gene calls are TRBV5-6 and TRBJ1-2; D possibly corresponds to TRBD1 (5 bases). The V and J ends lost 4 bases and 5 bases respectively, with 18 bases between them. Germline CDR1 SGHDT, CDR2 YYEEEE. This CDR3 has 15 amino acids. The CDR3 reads CASSQGTILGYGYTF. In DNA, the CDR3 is TGTGCCAGCAGCCAAGGGACTATTCTAGGGTATGGCTACACCTTC.

CDR3 residues: CASSEWAEGESPLHF. The CDR3, as DNA: TGCGCCAGCAGTGAGTGGGCAGAGGGGGAATCACCCCTCCACTTT. V is TRBV10-2 and J is TRBJ1-6, with D tentatively TRBD1 (6 bases). V was clipped by 1 base and J by 10 bases, with 14 bases between them. The CDR3 totals 15 residues. Germline CDR1 WSHSY, CDR2 SAAADI.

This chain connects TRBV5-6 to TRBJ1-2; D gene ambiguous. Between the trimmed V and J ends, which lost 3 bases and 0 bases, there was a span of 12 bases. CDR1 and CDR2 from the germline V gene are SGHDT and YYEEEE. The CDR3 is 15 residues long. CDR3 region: CASSSTELANYGYTF. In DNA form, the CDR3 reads TGTGCCAGCAGCTCGACCGAGTTAGCTAACTATGGCTACACCTTC.

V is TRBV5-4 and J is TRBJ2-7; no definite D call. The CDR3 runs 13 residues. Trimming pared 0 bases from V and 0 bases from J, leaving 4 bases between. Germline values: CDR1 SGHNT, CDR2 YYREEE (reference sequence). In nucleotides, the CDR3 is TGTGCCAGCAGCTTGGCCAACTCCTACGAGCAGTACTTC. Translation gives CASSLANSYEQYF.

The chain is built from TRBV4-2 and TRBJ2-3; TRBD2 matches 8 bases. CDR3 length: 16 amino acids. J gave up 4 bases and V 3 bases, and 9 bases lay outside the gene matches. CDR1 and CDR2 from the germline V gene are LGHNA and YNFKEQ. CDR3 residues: CASSHLQTGGADTQYF. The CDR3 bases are TGTGCCAGCAGCCACCTTCAAACGGGGGGGGCAGATACGCAGTATTTT.

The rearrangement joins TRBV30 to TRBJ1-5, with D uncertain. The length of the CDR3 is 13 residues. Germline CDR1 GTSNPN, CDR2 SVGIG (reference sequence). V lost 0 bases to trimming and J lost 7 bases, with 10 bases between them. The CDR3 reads CAWSVQSHQPQHF. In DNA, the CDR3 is TGTGCCTGGAGTGTACAAAGTCACCAGCCCCAGCATTTT. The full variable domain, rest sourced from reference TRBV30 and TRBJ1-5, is SQTIHQWPATLVQPVGSPLSLECTVEGTSNPNLYWYRQAAGRGLQLLFYSVGIGQISSEVPQNLSASRPQDRQFILSSKKLLLSDSGFYLCAWSVQSHQPQHFGDGTRLSIL.

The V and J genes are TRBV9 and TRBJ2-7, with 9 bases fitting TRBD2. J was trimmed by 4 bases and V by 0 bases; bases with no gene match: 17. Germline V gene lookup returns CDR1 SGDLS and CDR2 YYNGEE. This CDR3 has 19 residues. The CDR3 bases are TGTGCCAGCAGCGTAGACCGGGGAGGTGATGGCGGGGGGGTTTACGAGCAGTACTTC. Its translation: CASSVDRGGDGGGVYEQYF. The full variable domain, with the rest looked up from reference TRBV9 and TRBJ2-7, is DSGVTQTPKHLITATGQRVTLRCSPRSGDLSVYWYQQSLDQGLQFLIQYYNGEERAKGNILERFSAQQFPDLHSELNLSSLELGDSALYFCASSVDRGGDGGGVYEQYFGPGTRLTVT.

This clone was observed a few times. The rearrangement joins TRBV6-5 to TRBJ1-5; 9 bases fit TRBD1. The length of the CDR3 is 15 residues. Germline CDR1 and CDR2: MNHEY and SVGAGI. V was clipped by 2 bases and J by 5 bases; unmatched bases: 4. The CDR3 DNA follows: TGTGCCAGCAGTTACACAGGGGGCGCGGATCAGCCCCAGCATTTT. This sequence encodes CASSYTGGADQPQHF.

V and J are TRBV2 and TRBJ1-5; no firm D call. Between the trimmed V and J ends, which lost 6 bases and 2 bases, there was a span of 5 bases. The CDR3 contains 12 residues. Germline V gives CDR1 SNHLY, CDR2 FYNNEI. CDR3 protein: CASSVRNQPQHF. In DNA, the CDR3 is TGTGCCAGCAGCGTTCGCAATCAGCCCCAGCATTTT.